The 22 T cell receptor beta chains in this list originate from one sample, sequenced in a study of OX40 agonist ivuxolimab in advanced cancers. This table comes from immunoSEQ multiplex PCR, and its TCRdb copy is limited to in-frame clones, with some not included. Of almost 35,000 clones detected, approximately 79% appear once; the ten largest clones hold 11%. The specimen was CD4+ or CD8+ T cells sorted from blood, collected in a trial of the OX40 agonist ivuxolimab. The source of these receptors is an adult with an advanced solid tumor such as melanoma, head and neck, liver or kidney cancer.

The chain has TRBV7-9 and TRBJ2-2; D may be TRBD2 (6 bases). The CDR3 has 18 residues. Germline loops: CDR1 SEHNR, CDR2 FQNEAQ (reference sequence). V gave up 1 base and J gave up 0 bases, with 15 bases separating them. The CDR3 is CASSLVLAVNTNTGELFF. The CDR3 bases are TGTGCCAGCAGCTTAGTGTTAGCGGTTAACACGAACACCGGGGAGCTGTTTTTT.

This chain joins TRBV7-8 and TRBJ1-1; D not resolved. V shed 1 base and J shed 3 bases, with 9 bases lying between them. There are 14 residues in the CDR3. The germline V gene has CDR1 SGHVS and CDR2 FQNEAQ. CDR3 coding DNA: TGTGCCAGCAGCTTAGAAGACCGACACACTGAAGCTTTCTTT. Amino acid sequence: CASSLEDRHTEAFF.

This clone was seen a single time. This chain connects TRBV25-1 to TRBJ2-1; a possible D gene is TRBD2 (6 bases). The CDR3 loop spans 17 amino acids. Trimming removed 0 bases from V and 8 bases from J, with 20 bases in between. CDR1 and CDR2 (germline): MGHDK, SYGVNS. The CDR3 protein is CASSEYGGWGTLDEQFF. The CDR3 nucleotides read TGTGCCAGCAGTGAATACGGTGGGTGGGGGACTTTGGATGAGCAGTTCTTC.

The chain is built from TRBV6-1 and TRBJ1-5; D not certain. The germline V and J ends were trimmed by 6 bases and 1 base, with 10 bases remaining between them. The CDR3 contains 14 residues. In germline, CDR1 is MNHNS, CDR2 SASEGT. The CDR3 region is CASRLPGSNQPQHF. DNA of the CDR3: TGTGCCAGCAGACTTCCGGGCAGCAATCAGCCCCAGCATTTT.

The V call is TRBV13, the J call TRBJ2-3; tentatively, D is TRBD2 (6 bases). V was pared by 1 base and J by 0 bases, with 11 bases between. This CDR3 region has 16 residues. Looked up from germline, CDR1 is PRHDT and CDR2 is FYEKMQ (reference sequence). CDR3 region: CASSLADRGSTDTQYF. The CDR3 nucleotides read TGTGCCAGCAGCTTAGCCGATCGGGGGAGCACAGATACGCAGTATTTT. Drawing the rest from reference TRBV13 and TRBJ2-3, the complete variable domain is AAGVIQSPRHLIKEKRETATLKCYPIPRHDTVYWYQQGPGQDPQFLISFYEKMQSDKGSIPDRFSAQQFSDYHSELNMSSLELGDSALYFCASSLADRGSTDTQYFGPGTRLTVL.

The chain links TRBV11-2 to TRBJ2-7, with TRBD1 identical over 7 bases. Trimming took 4 bases from V and 2 from J; bases not matched to a gene: 11. Germline CDR1 is SGHAT and CDR2 is FQNNGV. The CDR3 runs 16 residues. The CDR3 sequence is CASSSVRDRHTYEQYF. CDR3 nucleotides: TGTGCCAGCAGCTCGGTCCGGGACAGACATACCTACGAGCAGTACTTC.

The rearrangement links TRBV10-3 to TRBJ1-1; D is unresolved. The CDR3 has 14 residues. V was clipped by 4 bases and J by 4 bases, with 13 bases between them. CDR1 is ENHRY, CDR2 SYGVKD, per germline. In nucleotides, the CDR3 is TGTGCCATCAGTGGTTTGAAGCGAGGCACTGAAGCTTTCTTT. This translates into CAISGLKRGTEAFF.

The genes are TRBV5-1 and TRBJ2-1; 8 positions agree with TRBD2. J gave up 7 bases and V 0 bases, and 6 bases lay outside the gene matches. In germline, CDR1 is SGHRS, CDR2 YFSETQ. The length of the CDR3 is 15 residues. This CDR3 reads CASSLAGLAENEQFF. CDR3 DNA sequence: TGCGCCAGCAGCTTGGCCGGACTAGCTGAGAATGAGCAGTTCTTC.

The V gene is TRBV25-1, the J gene TRBJ2-2; D call uncertain. Germline V gene lookup returns CDR1 MGHDK and CDR2 SYGVNS. V gave up 7 bases and J gave up 6 bases, with 12 bases separating them. CDR3 length: 13 residues. As DNA, the CDR3 is TGTGCCAGCACCCGAAGTGTAGCCGGGGAGCTGTTTTTT. This codes for CASTRSVAGELFF. The full variable domain, completed using reference TRBV25-1 and TRBJ2-2, is EADIYQTPRYLVIGTGKKITLECSQTMGHDKMYWYQQDPGMELHLIHYSYGVNSTEKGDLSSESTVSRIRTEHFPLTLESARPSHTSQYLCASTRSVAGELFFGEGSRLTVL.

In its sample, this clone was seen once. The V gene is TRBV6-4, the J gene TRBJ2-1; perhaps D is TRBD1 or TRBD2 (5 bases each). The CDR3 extends over 14 amino acids. The ends were cut back, 6 bases at V and 9 bases at J, with 18 bases in the middle. Germline V gene data show CDR1 as MRHNA and CDR2 as SNTAGT. CDR3 DNA: TGTGCCAGCAGCCCCAGAGGGGAAGCGGCTGAGCAGTTCTTC. It translates to CASSPRGEAAEQFF.

The V gene is TRBV5-4, the J gene TRBJ1-2, with D maybe TRBD1 (6 bases). CDR3 length: 18 amino acids. Trimming took off 0 bases at V and 3 bases at J, with 21 bases between the two ends. Germline-derived CDR1 and CDR2 are SGHNT and YYREEE (reference sequence). CDR3 sequence: CASSLARGANGEDYGYTF. The CDR3 DNA reads TGTGCCAGCAGCTTGGCCCGGGGGGCAAACGGGGAGGACTATGGCTACACCTTC.

The chain couples TRBV19 to TRBJ2-6; TRBD1 aligns across 11 bases. Germline trimming cut 5 bases from V and 3 bases from J; bases unmatched to any gene: 6. The germline V gene encodes CDR1 LNHDA and CDR2 SQIVND (reference sequence). CDR3 length: 17 amino acids. CDR3 residues: CASSPRTGGGGANVLTF. CDR3 coding DNA: TGTGCCAGTAGTCCTCGGACAGGGGGCGGTGGGGCCAACGTCCTGACTTTC.

In its sample, this clone ranks as medium-sized. This CDR3 is CASSRQVGVGSPLHF. CDR3 bases: TGTGCCAGCAGCCGACAGGTTGGAGTCGGTTCACCCCTCCACTTT. The chain recombines TRBV5-6 with TRBJ1-6; D is possibly TRBD1 (6 bases). The CDR3 totals 15 residues. Germline V lookup: CDR1 SGHDT, CDR2 YYEEEE. Trimming removed 4 bases from V and 9 bases from J, with 17 bases in between.

The rearrangement links TRBV19 to TRBJ1-1; 8 bases are a match to TRBD1. Germline CDR1 reads LNHDA; CDR2 reads SQIVND (reference sequence). Losses at the gene ends were 4 bases for V and 4 bases for J; bases not matched to a gene: 8. CDR3 length equals 15 residues. This CDR3 is CASSKQGAGGTEAFF. DNA for the CDR3: TGTGCCAGTAGTAAGCAGGGGGCAGGGGGCACTGAAGCTTTCTTT.

The chain is built from TRBV4-1 and TRBJ1-1, with D possibly TRBD1 on 5 matching bases. The CDR3 contains 15 residues. Trimming left V 5 bases short and J 0 bases short, with 13 bases between. Germline V lookup: CDR1 MGHRA, CDR2 YSYEKL. CDR3 coding DNA: TGCGCCAGCAGCTCAAGCAGGGAAATGAACACTGAAGCTTTCTTT. This sequence encodes CASSSSREMNTEAFF.

The gene calls are TRBV5-1 and TRBJ1-4, with 7 bases lining up with TRBD1. The CDR3 is made up of 15 amino acids. CDR1 and CDR2 (germline): SGHRS, YFSETQ. The V gene end was trimmed by 4 bases and the J gene end by 0 bases; junction bases not matched to a gene: 3. The CDR3 sequence: CASSQGDATNEKLFF. CDR3 DNA sequence: TGCGCCAGCAGCCAGGGGGACGCAACTAATGAAAAACTGTTTTTT.

This clone was seen just once. The CDR3 is CASSLVRGAKGQPQHF. DNA of the CDR3: TGTGCCAGCAGCTTAGTTCGCGGGGCTAAGGGACAGCCCCAGCATTTT. The V call is TRBV7-8, the J call TRBJ1-5; perhaps TRBD1 as D (5 bases). Trimming left V 1 base short and J 7 bases short, with 17 bases between. Germline CDR1 reads SGHVS; CDR2 reads FQNEAQ. CDR3 length: 16 amino acids.

The chain carries TRBV7-9 and TRBJ1-4, with D perhaps TRBD1 (5 bases). The CDR3 has 14 residues. V was cut by 3 bases and J by 3 bases, with 8 bases left in between. The germline V gene encodes CDR1 SEHNR and CDR2 FQNEAQ (reference sequence). DNA of the CDR3: TGTGCCAGCAGCTTCGGGGGAGCTAATGAAAAACTGTTTTTT. This translates into CASSFGGANEKLFF.

The chain carries TRBV30 and TRBJ2-7; unclear D gene. The germline V gene has CDR1 GTSNPN and CDR2 SVGIG (reference sequence). V dropped 3 bases and J dropped 1 base, with 4 bases sitting between them. CDR3 length: 11 residues. CDR3: CAWSSSYEQYF. CDR3 sequence (DNA): TGTGCCTGGAGCTCGTCCTACGAGCAGTACTTC.

Points on this clone: The sample has other DNA sequences that encode this CDR3 too. The CDR3 sequence: CASKPSSGNTIYF. The CDR3 region has the DNA TGTGCCAGCAAGCCGTCCTCTGGAAACACCATATATTTT. V and J are TRBV6-1 and TRBJ1-3; D ambiguous. V lost 7 bases and J lost 0, with 7 bases in between. The germline gives CDR1 MNHNS, CDR2 SASEGT. The CDR3 has 13 residues.

The chain has TRBV7-9 and TRBJ2-5; 14 bases align to TRBD2. With the DNA end fitting TRBJ2-7 better, the J assignment may be wrong. This CDR3 region has 16 residues. CDR1 is SEHNR and CDR2 is FQNEAQ in the germline V gene (reference sequence). CDR3: CASSLGGLAGDYEQYF. In DNA, the CDR3 is TGTGCCAGCAGCTTAGGGGGACTAGCGGGAGACTACGAGCAGTACTTC.

The chain carries TRBV10-1 and TRBJ2-6; weak D call: TRBD2 (6 bases). Germline CDR1 reads WNHNN; CDR2 reads SYGVQD (reference sequence). The CDR3 loop spans 13 amino acids. The V end was cut by 8 bases, the J end by 2 bases, with 7 bases between. In DNA form, the CDR3 reads TGCGCCAGCTCGGGGGCTGGGGCCAACGTCCTGACTTTC. Translating gives CASSGAGANVLTF.